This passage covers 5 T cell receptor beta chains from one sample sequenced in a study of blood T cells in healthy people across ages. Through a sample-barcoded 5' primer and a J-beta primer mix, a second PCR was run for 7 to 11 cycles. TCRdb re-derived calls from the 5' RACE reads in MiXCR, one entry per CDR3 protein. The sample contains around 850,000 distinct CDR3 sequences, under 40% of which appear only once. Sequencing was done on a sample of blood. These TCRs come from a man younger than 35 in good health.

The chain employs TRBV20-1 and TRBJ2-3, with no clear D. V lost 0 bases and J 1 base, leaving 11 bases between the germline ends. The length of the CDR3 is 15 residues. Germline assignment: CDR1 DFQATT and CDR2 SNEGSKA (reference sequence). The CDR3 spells CSARDPAPGTDTQYF. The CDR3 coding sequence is TGCAGTGCTAGAGACCCTGCGCCAGGCACAGATACGCAGTATTTT.

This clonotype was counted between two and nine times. Here the CDR3 reads CASSQEGGGGTDTQYF. As DNA, the CDR3 is TGTGCCAGCAGCCAAGAGGGGGGGGGCGGCACAGATACGCAGTATTTT. The chain uses TRBV4-2 and TRBJ2-3, with a tentative D call TRBD2 (7 bases). With 0 bases removed from V and 1 base from J, the gap between germline ends came to 11 bases. In germline, CDR1 is LGHNA, CDR2 YNFKEQ. CDR3 length: 16 residues.

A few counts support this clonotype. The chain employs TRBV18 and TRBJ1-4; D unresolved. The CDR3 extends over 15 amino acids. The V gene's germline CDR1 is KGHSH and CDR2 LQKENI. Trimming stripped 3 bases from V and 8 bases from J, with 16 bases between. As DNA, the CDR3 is TGTGCCAGCTCACCCAACGTCGGGGTGGAGGAAAAACTGTTTTTT. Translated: CASSPNVGVEEKLFF.

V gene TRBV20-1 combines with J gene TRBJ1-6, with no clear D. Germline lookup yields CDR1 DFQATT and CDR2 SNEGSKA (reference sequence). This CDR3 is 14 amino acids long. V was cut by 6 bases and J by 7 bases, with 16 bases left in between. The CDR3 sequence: CSAAPGSLNSPLHF. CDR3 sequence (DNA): TGCAGTGCAGCACCGGGGAGTTTAAATTCACCCCTCCACTTT.

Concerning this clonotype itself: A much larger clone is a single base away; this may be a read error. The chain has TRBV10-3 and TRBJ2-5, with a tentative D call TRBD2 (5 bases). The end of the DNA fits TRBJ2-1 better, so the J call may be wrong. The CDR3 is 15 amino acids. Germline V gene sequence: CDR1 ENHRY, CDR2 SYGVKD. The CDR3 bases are TGTGCCATCAGCCTGGGCCTAGCCGTCGGGGAGACCCAGTTCTTC. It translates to CAISLGLAVGETQFF.